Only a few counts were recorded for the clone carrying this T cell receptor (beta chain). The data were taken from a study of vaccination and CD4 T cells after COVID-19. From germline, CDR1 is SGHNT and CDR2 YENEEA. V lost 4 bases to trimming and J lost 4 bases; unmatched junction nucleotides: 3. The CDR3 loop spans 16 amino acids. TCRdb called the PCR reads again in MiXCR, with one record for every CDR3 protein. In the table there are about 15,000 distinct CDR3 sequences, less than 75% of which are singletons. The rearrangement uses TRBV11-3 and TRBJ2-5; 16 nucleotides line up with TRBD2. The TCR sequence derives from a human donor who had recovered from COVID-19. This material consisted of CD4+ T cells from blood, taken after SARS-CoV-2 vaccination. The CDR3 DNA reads TGTGCCAGCAGCTCAGGGACTAGCGGGAGGGCAGAGACCCAGTACTTC. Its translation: CASSSGTSGRAETQYF.